Reported below is one T cell receptor beta chain. No antigen is known for it. Amplification used 60 Vbeta primers and 13 Jbeta primers. Repertoires were generated with immunoSEQ multiplex PCR, while TCRdb's copy carries only in-frame clones and drops some. There are hundreds of thousands of clones in the sample; 65% to 85% occur only once, and about 2.2% lies in the top ten. These data are taken from a study of cytomegalovirus exposure and HLA in healthy donors. Looking at the study overall: Among about 190 million T cells, an earlier analysis found roughly 110 million unique TCR beta sequences.

General observations from the study: Altogether, more than 150 TCR beta chains were recorded as cytomegalovirus-associated.

CDR1 and CDR2 (germline): SGHKS, YYEKEE (reference sequence). This CDR3 comprises 14 residues. V was trimmed by 0 bases and J by 3 bases, leaving 10 bases between them. The sample consisted of PBMCs. V is TRBV5-5 and J is TRBJ2-7; D gene unclear. The origin of this receptor is a female donor in good health and CMV-seronegative. The CDR3 protein is CASSLAGGYYEQYF. The CDR3 DNA reads as TGTGCCAGCAGCTTGGCAGGTGGTTACTACGAGCAGTACTTC.